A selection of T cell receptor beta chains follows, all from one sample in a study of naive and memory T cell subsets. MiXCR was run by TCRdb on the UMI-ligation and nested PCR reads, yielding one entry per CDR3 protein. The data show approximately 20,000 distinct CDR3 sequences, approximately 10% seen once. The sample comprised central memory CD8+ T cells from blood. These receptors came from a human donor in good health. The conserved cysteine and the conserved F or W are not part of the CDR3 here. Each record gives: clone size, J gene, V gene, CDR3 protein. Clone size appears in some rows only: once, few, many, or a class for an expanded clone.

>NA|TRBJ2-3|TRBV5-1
ASSLLLAASTDTQY
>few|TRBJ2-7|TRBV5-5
ASSPGPGAGEQY
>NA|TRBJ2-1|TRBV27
ASNRQGWNEQF
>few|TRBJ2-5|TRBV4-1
ASSQGTETQY
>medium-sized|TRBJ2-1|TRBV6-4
ASSQREYNEQF
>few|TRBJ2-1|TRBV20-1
SARKNAGGRVYNEQF
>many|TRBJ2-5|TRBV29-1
SVEGQVPSQETQY
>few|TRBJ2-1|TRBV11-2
ASSLAHGAGAWNEQF
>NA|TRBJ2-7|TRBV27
ASSWGQGAYEQY
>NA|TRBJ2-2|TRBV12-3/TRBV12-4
ASSLETANTGELF
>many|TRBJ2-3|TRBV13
ASSLLTVTDTQY
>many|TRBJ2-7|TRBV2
ASSEQGYYEQY
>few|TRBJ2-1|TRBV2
ASSRQGLDEQF
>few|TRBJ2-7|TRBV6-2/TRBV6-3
ASSYEGFYEQY
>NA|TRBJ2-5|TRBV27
ASSLSFGSPETQY
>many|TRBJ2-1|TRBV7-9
ASSLESGQAGGP
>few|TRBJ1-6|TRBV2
ASSRDSSYNSPLH
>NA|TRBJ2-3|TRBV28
ASSFTPTHIH
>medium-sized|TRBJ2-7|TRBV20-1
SALRLASYEQY
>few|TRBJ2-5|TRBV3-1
ASSQLASGKGETQY
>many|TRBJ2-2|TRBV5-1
ASSLEGESTGELF
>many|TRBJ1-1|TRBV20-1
SARDVATGGNTEAF
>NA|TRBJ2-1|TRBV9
ASSVEGSHDEQF
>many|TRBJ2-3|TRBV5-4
ASSLDTTGTDTQY
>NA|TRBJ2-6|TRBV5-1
ASSLTDPSGANVLT
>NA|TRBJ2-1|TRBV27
ASSGLAGGINEQF
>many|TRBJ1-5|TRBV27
ASSWTGNGNQPQH
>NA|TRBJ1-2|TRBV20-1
SARDIQEPIYT
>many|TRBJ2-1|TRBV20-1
SADDSTRSYNEQF
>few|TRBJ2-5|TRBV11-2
ASSSTSGRAGETQY
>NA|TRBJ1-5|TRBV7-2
ASSPGPNQPRH
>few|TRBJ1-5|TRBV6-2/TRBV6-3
ASLGRGPVQPQH
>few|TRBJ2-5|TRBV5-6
ASSLGRSETQY
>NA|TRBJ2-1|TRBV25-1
ASSEFWEQF
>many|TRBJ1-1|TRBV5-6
ASSLRGTEAF
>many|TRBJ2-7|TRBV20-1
SASLQGSYEQY
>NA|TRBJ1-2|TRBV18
ASSLGDRNYGYT
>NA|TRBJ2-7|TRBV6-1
ASSEAPDSSEQY
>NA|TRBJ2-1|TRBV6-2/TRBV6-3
ASSYFGGKGEQF
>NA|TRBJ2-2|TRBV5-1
ASSLAPWAGGVTRELF
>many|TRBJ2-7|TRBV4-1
ASSQYHRTGGVYEQY
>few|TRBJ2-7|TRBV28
ASNLIGAGEQY
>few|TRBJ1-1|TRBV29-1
SVLGGNTNTEAF
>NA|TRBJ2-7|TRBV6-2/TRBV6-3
ASSYSPDTYEQY
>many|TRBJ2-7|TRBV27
ASSSTLTLVTYEQY
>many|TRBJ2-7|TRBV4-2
ASSAGAPGLGNEQY
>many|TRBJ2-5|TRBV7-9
ASSPRPGRREVPETQY
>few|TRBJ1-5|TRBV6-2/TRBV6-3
ASSRTESNQPQH
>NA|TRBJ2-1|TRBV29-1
SVVTGPAEEQF
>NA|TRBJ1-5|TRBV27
ASRFGASNQPQH
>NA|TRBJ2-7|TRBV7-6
ASSLAGVWYEQY
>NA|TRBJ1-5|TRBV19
ASNRAYNQPQH
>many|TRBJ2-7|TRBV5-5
ASSVWREDPY
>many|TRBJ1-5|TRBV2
ASSDPGNQPQH
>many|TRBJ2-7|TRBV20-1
SAPGQGVAEQY
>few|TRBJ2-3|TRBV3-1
ASSQEGKLVDTQY
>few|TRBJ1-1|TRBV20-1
RIGTGKNTEAF
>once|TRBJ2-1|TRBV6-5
ASSYPSEGINEQF
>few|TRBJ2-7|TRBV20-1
SARDLERSYEQY
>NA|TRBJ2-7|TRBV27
ASRITGQSSYEQY